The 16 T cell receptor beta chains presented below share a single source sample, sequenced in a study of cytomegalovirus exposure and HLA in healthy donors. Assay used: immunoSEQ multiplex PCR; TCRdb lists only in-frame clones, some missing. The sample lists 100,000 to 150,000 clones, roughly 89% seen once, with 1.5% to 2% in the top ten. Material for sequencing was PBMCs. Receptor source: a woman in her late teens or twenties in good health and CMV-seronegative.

This CDR3 is CASSLVGLAGPWEQFF. CDR3 coding DNA: TGTGCCAGCAGCTTAGTAGGGCTAGCGGGGCCCTGGGAGCAGTTCTTC. V gene TRBV7-9 combines with J gene TRBJ2-1; 9 nucleotides match TRBD2. The CDR3 is 16 residues long. J was trimmed by 10 bases and V by 1 base; bases with no gene match: 11. Germline assignment: CDR1 SEHNR and CDR2 FQNEAQ (reference sequence).

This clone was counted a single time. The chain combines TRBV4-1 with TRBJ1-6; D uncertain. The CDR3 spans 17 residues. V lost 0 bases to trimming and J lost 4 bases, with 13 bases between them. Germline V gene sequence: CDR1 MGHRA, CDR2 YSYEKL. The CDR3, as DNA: TGCGCCAGCAGCCAAGAACTAGGCAGATGGTATAATTCACCCCTCCACTTT. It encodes CASSQELGRWYNSPLHF.

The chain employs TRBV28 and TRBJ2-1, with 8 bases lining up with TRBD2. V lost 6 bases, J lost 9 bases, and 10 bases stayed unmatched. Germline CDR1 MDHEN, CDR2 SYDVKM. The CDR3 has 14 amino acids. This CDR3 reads CASSYITAGGEQFF. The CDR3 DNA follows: TGTGCCAGCAGCTATATAACCGCGGGGGGTGAGCAGTTCTTC.

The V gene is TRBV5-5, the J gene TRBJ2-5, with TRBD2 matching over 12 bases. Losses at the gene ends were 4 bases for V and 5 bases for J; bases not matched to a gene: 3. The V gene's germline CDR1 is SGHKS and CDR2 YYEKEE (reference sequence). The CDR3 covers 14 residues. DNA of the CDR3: TGTGCCAGCAGCCGACTAGCGGGAGTTGAGACCCAGTACTTC. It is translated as CASSRLAGVETQYF. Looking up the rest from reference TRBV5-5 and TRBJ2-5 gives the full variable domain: DAGVTQSPTHLIKTRGQQVTLRCSPISGHKSVSWYQQVLGQGPQFIFQYYEKEERGRGNFPDRFSARQFPNYSSELNVNALLLGDSALYLCASSRLAGVETQYFGPGTRLLVL.

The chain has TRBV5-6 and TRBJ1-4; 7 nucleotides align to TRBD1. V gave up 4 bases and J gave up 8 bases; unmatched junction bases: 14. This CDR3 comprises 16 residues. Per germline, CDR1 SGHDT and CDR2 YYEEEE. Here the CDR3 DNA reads TGTGCCAGCAGCCCCGGGGCAGGGGGGACCGTAGAAAAACTGTTTTTT. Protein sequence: CASSPGAGGTVEKLFF.

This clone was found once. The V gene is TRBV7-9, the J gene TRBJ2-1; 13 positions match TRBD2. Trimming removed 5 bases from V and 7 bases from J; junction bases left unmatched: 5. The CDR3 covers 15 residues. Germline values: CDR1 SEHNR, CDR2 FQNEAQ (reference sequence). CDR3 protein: CASSPRTSGGNEQFF. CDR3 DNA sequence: TGTGCCAGCAGCCCAAGGACTAGCGGGGGTAATGAGCAGTTCTTC.

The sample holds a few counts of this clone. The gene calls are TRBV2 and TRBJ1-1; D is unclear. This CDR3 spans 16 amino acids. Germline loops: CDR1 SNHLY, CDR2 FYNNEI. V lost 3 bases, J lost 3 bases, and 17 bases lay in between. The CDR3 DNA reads TGTGCCAGCAGTGAGATATCTCTAGGCGGCTACACTGAAGCTTTCTTT. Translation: CASSEISLGGYTEAFF.

CDR3 nucleotide sequence: TGTGCCAGCAGCTTTACAGGGGACTATGGCTACACCTTC. Translation gives CASSFTGDYGYTF. The chain carries TRBV11-2 and TRBJ1-2; 7 bases fit TRBD1. From germline, CDR1 is SGHAT and CDR2 FQNNGV. V gave up 3 bases and J gave up 3 bases; unmatched junction bases: 1. CDR3 size: 13 residues.

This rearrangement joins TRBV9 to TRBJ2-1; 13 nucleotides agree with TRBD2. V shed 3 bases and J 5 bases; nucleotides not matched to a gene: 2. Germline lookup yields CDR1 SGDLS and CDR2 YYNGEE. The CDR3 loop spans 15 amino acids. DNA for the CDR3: TGTGCCAGCAGCGCAGGACTAGCGGGGGACAATGAGCAGTTCTTC. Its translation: CASSAGLAGDNEQFF.

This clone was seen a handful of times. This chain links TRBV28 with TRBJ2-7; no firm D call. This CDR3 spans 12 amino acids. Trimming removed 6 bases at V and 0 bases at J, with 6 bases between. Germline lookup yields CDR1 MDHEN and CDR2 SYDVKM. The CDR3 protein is CASSPFSYEQYF. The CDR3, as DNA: TGTGCCAGCAGCCCCTTCTCCTACGAGCAGTACTTC.

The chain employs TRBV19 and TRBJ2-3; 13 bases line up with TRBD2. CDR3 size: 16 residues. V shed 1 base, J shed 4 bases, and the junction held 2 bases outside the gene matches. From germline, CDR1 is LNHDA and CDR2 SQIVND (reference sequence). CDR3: CASSIGTSGSADTQYF. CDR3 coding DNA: TGTGCCAGTAGTATAGGGACTAGCGGGAGCGCAGATACGCAGTATTTT.

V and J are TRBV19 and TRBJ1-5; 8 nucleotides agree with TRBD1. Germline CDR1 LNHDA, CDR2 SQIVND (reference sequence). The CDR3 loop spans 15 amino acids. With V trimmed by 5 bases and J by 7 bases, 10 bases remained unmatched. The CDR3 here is CASSPRGRMDQPQHF. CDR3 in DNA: TGTGCCAGTAGTCCCAGGGGGCGGATGGACCAGCCCCAGCATTTT.

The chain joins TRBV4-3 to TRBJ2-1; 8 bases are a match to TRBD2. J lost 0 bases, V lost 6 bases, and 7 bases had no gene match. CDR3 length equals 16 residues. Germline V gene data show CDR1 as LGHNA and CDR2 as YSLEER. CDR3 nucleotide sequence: TGCGCCAGCAGACCCGGGACTAGTGTCTCCTACAATGAGCAGTTCTTC. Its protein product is CASRPGTSVSYNEQFF.

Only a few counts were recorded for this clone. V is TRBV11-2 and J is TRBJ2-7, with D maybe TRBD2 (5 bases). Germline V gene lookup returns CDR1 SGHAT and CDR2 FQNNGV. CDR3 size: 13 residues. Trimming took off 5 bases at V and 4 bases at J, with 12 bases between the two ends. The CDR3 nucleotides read TGTGCCAGCAGCCCTGAGCGGCAGTACGAGCAGTACTTC. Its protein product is CASSPERQYEQYF.

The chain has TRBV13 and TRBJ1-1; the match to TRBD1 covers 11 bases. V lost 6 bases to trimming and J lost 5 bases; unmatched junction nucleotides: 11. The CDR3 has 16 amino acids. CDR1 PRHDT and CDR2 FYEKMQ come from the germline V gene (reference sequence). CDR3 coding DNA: TGTGCCAGCAGTCTAGGGACAGGGGGATCGATGACTGAAGCTTTCTTT. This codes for CASSLGTGGSMTEAFF.

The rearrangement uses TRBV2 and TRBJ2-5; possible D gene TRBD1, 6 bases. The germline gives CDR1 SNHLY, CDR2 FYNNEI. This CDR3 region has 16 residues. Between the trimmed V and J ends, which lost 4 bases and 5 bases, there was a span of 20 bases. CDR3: CASSAESGVILETQYF. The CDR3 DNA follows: TGTGCCAGCAGTGCCGAGTCAGGGGTTATTCTCGAGACCCAGTACTTC.